The 14 T cell receptor beta chains below come from one sample, sequenced in a study of CD8 T cells in Susac syndrome. RNA amounts of about 0.5 to 1 ug underwent reverse transcription with random hexamers. TCRdb used MiXCR to reprocess the immunoSEQ multiplex PCR reads, holding one entry per CDR3 protein. Altogether about 300,000 distinct CDR3 sequences are present, about 91% being singletons, with the ten largest covering around 0.07%. Sample: CD4+ T cells from PBMCs. These receptor sequences come from a human donor with multiple sclerosis.

The V call is TRBV20-1, the J call TRBJ1-1, with TRBD1 identical over 11 bases. This CDR3 region has 15 residues. V shed 5 bases and J 4 bases; nucleotides not matched to a gene: 9. Germline lookup yields CDR1 DFQATT and CDR2 SNEGSKA (reference sequence). CDR3 amino acids: CSALRDRGGGTEAFF. The DNA for the CDR3 is TGCAGTGCTCTCCGGGACAGGGGGGGAGGCACTGAAGCTTTCTTT.

V is TRBV7-2 and J is TRBJ1-5, with 7 nucleotides matching TRBD1. V shed 2 bases and J 4 bases; nucleotides not matched to a gene: 5. There are 15 residues in the CDR3. The V gene's germline CDR1 is SGHTA and CDR2 FQGNSA. The DNA for the CDR3 is TGTGCCAGCAGCTTACTAGCAGGGGGAAATCAGCCCCAGCATTTT. This codes for CASSLLAGGNQPQHF.

This sequence joins TRBV12-3 or TRBV12-4 and TRBJ1-1; no reliable D call. The length of the CDR3 is 14 residues. The V gene lost 3 bases and the J gene lost 5 bases, with 13 bases spanning the gap. The CDR3 DNA is TGTGCCAGCAGTTTTGCCGAGGTTCGAACTGAAGCTTTCTTT. Protein product: CASSFAEVRTEAFF.

The chain links TRBV7-6 to TRBJ2-1; 9 positions agree with TRBD2. J gave up 8 bases and V 1 base, and 6 bases lay outside the gene matches. Per germline, CDR1 SGHVS and CDR2 FNYEAQ. This CDR3 spans 15 amino acids. Here the CDR3 reads CASSLVAGEGYEQFF. The CDR3 nucleotides read TGTGCCAGCAGCTTAGTAGCGGGAGAGGGCTATGAGCAGTTCTTC. Full variable domain (missing parts from reference TRBV7-6 and TRBJ2-1): GAGVSQSPRYKVTKRGQDVALRCDPISGHVSLYWYRQALGQGPEFLTYFNYEAQQDKSGLPNDRFSAERPEGSISTLTIQRTEQRDSAMYRCASSLVAGEGYEQFFGPGTRLTVL.

V and J are TRBV7-9 and TRBJ1-3; D not resolved. V was pared by 7 bases and J by 1 base, with 8 bases between. The germline V gene encodes CDR1 SEHNR and CDR2 FQNEAQ (reference sequence). The CDR3 has 13 residues. The CDR3 loop is CASKGFSGNTIYF. The CDR3 nucleotides are TGTGCCAGCAAAGGCTTTTCTGGAAACACCATATATTTT.

V gene TRBV19 combines with J gene TRBJ2-7; 7 positions match TRBD2. Germline loops: CDR1 LNHDA, CDR2 SQIVND (reference sequence). V shed 5 bases, J shed 6 bases, and the junction held 10 bases outside the gene matches. The CDR3 is 14 residues long. The CDR3 loop is CASSPPGREGEQYF. The CDR3 region has the DNA TGTGCCAGTAGTCCCCCGGGAAGGGAGGGCGAGCAGTACTTC.

The chain couples TRBV9 to TRBJ2-7; 12 positions match TRBD2. The CDR3 spans 14 residues. The junction had 3 bases not matched to a gene; V was cut back by 2 bases and J by 6 bases. Germline values: CDR1 SGDLS, CDR2 YYNGEE. CDR3 residues: CASSVSTSGGEQYF. Here the CDR3 DNA reads TGTGCCAGCAGCGTGTCGACTAGCGGGGGCGAGCAGTACTTC.

CDR3 bases: TGTGCCTGGAGTGTAGGGACTAGCGGGGGGACCCAAGAGACCCAGTACTTC. Translated: CAWSVGTSGGTQETQYF. The V gene is TRBV30, the J gene TRBJ2-5; 15 bases agree with TRBD2. V was clipped by 0 bases and J by 1 base; unmatched bases: 3. This CDR3 contains 17 residues. CDR1 and CDR2 (germline): GTSNPN, SVGIG (reference sequence).

The chain carries TRBV6-1 and TRBJ1-2; the D is unclear. The CDR3 contains 13 residues. Germline assignment: CDR1 MNHNS and CDR2 SASEGT. V lost 4 bases, J lost 4 bases, and 10 bases lay in between. The CDR3 region has the DNA TGTGCCAGCAGTGGAGAATTACTCTATGGCTACACCTTC. Translating gives CASSGELLYGYTF.

The rearrangement uses TRBV9 and TRBJ1-2; D perhaps matches TRBD1 (5 bases). CDR1 is SGDLS and CDR2 is YYNGEE in the germline V gene. The germline V and J ends were trimmed by 3 bases and 3 bases, with 15 bases remaining between them. The CDR3 runs 15 residues. CDR3 protein: CASSGAGKAYYGYTF. The CDR3 nucleotides read TGTGCCAGCAGCGGTGCAGGGAAAGCGTACTATGGCTACACCTTC.

The chain couples TRBV2 to TRBJ1-5, with 9 positions matching TRBD1. Unmatched junction bases numbered 7, after V lost 6 bases and J lost 7 bases. CDR1 is SNHLY, CDR2 FYNNEI, per germline. The CDR3 extends over 14 amino acids. CDR3 sequence reads: CASRGTGRTQPQHF. In nucleotides, the CDR3 is TGTGCCAGCAGGGGGACAGGGCGGACACAGCCCCAGCATTTT.

The gene calls are TRBV9 and TRBJ2-6; D remains ambiguous. CDR1 and CDR2 (germline): SGDLS, YYNGEE. The germline V and J ends were trimmed by 4 bases and 0 bases, with 17 bases remaining between them. This CDR3 comprises 18 residues. The CDR3 reads CASSPRQTFISGANVLTF. The CDR3 DNA sequence: TGTGCCAGCAGCCCTAGGCAGACCTTCATCTCTGGGGCCAACGTCCTGACTTTC. Drawing the rest from reference TRBV9 and TRBJ2-6, the complete variable domain is DSGVTQTPKHLITATGQRVTLRCSPRSGDLSVYWYQQSLDQGLQFLIQYYNGEERAKGNILERFSAQQFPDLHSELNLSSLELGDSALYFCASSPRQTFISGANVLTFGAGSRLTVL.

This sequence joins TRBV7-3 and TRBJ2-1; a possible D gene is TRBD2 (5 bases). The ends were cut back, 6 bases at V and 9 bases at J, with 15 bases in the middle. The V gene's germline CDR1 is SGHTA and CDR2 FQGTGA. This CDR3 region has 13 residues. The CDR3 nucleotides read TGTGCCAGCAGTACAGAGGGAATCGGTGAGCAGTTCTTC. Translated, it gives CASSTEGIGEQFF.

CDR3 DNA sequence: TGTGCCAGCAGCTACTTAACGGAAGAGCACTGGCGGGATCAAGAGACCCAGTACTTC. Protein sequence: CASSYLTEEHWRDQETQYF. This rearrangement joins TRBV11-3 to TRBJ2-5; D perhaps matches TRBD2 (6 bases). Trimming pared 4 bases from V and 2 bases from J, leaving 26 bases between. The CDR3 loop spans 19 amino acids. Germline-derived CDR1 and CDR2 are SGHNT and YENEEA.